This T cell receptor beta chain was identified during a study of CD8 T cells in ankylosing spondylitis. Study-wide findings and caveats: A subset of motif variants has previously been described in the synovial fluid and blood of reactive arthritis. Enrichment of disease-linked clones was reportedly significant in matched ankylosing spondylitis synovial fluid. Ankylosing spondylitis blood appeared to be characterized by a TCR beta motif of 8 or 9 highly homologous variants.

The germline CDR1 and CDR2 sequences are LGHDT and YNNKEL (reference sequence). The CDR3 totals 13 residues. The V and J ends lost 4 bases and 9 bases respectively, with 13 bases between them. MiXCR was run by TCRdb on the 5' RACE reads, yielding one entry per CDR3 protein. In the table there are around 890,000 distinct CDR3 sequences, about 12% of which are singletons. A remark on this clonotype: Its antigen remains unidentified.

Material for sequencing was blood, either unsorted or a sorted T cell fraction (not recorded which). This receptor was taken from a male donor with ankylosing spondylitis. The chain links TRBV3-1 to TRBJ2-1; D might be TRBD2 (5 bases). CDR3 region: CASSRPDLPEQFF. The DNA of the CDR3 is TGTGCCAGCAGCCGTCCGGACTTACCTGAGCAGTTCTTC.